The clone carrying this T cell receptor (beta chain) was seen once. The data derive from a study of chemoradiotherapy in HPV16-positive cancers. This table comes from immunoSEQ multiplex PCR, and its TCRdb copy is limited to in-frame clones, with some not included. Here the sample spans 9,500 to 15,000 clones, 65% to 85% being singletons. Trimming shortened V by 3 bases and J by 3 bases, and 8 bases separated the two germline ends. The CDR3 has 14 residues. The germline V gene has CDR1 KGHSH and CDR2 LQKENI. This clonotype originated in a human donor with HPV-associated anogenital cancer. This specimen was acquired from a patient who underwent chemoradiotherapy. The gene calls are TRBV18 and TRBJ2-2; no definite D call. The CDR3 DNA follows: TGTGCCAGCTCACCGCCTGAGTACACCGGGGAGCTGTTTTTT. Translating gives CASSPPEYTGELFF.